Shown below are 5 T cell receptor beta chains from a single sample sequenced in a study of cytomegalovirus exposure and HLA in healthy donors. The PCR was carried out with 60 Vbeta primers and 13 Jbeta primers. The repertoire was sequenced with immunoSEQ multiplex PCR; TCRdb's copy has only in-frame clones and lacks some. The sample consists of some 150,000 clones, around three quarters of them appearing once. Material: PBMCs. The receptors originated from a woman aged 40 to 50 in good health and CMV-seronegative.

This clone was seen once. J is TRBJ1-2 and V is TRBV4-1; D not certain. Deletions cut 0 bases from V and 2 bases from J, with 4 bases between. Germline V gives CDR1 MGHRA, CDR2 YSYEKL. CDR3 length equals 13 residues. CDR3: CASSQESNYGYTF. The CDR3 nucleotides are TGCGCCAGCAGCCAAGAGTCAAACTATGGCTACACCTTC.

The chain couples TRBV30 to TRBJ1-5; a weak D match, TRBD1 (6 bases). Trimming took off 2 bases at V and 9 bases at J, with 14 bases between the two ends. Germline assignment: CDR1 GTSNPN and CDR2 SVGIG (reference sequence). The CDR3 is 13 residues long. The CDR3 DNA follows: TGTGCCTGGAGTCCGGACAGCGGTCGGCCCCAGCATTTT. Residues: CAWSPDSGRPQHF.

The chain joins TRBV10-3 to TRBJ2-6; the D is unclear. V was shortened by 7 bases and J by 3 bases, with 7 bases between the two germline ends. Germline CDR1 and CDR2: ENHRY and SYGVKD. The CDR3 consists of 13 residues. The CDR3 sequence is CAITPSGANVLTF. CDR3 DNA sequence: TGTGCCATCACCCCTAGTGGGGCCAACGTCCTGACTTTC.

This clone is a singleton in its sample. The V and J genes are TRBV7-6 and TRBJ2-1, with 7 bases fitting TRBD2. V lost 1 base to trimming and J lost 5 bases; unmatched junction nucleotides: 5. This CDR3 contains 15 residues. Looked up from germline, CDR1 is SGHVS and CDR2 is FNYEAQ. The CDR3: CASSLGKRGNNEQFF. The CDR3, as DNA: TGTGCCAGCAGCTTAGGCAAGCGGGGAAACAATGAGCAGTTCTTC.

This clone was counted only a few times. The chain uses TRBV7-9 and TRBJ2-3, with 14 bases fitting TRBD2. Germline V gene lookup returns CDR1 SEHNR and CDR2 FQNEAQ (reference sequence). The CDR3 extends over 17 amino acids. V lost 6 bases and J lost 5; bases outside the gene matches: 10. For the CDR3, the DNA is TGTGCCAGCAGTACTCGGGAGGGGACTAGCGGGGGAGATACGCAGTATTTT. This gives the protein CASSTREGTSGGDTQYF.